This TCR beta chain was obtained from a study of cytomegalovirus exposure and HLA in healthy donors. Study-wide results and caveats: Investigators reported approximately 170 TCR beta chains as tied to cytomegalovirus.

V dropped 5 bases and J dropped 7; count of bases not matched to a gene: 8. This CDR3 contains 14 residues. CDR1 and CDR2 (germline): SGHTA, FQGTGA. Use of 60 Vbeta and 13 Jbeta primers characterized the PCR. The repertoire was sequenced with immunoSEQ multiplex PCR; TCRdb's copy has only in-frame clones and lacks some. The profile covers about 130,000 clones, with around 81% appearing a single time and 1.2% taken by the ten largest. Notes on this clone: Antigen specificity is unknown.

The receptor was isolated from a female donor in good health and CMV-seronegative. Sample: PBMCs. This chain links TRBV7-3 with TRBJ2-1; 7 positions match TRBD2. The CDR3 spells CASSNELARNEQFF. The CDR3 DNA reads TGTGCCAGCAGCAATGAACTAGCGAGGAATGAGCAGTTCTTC.